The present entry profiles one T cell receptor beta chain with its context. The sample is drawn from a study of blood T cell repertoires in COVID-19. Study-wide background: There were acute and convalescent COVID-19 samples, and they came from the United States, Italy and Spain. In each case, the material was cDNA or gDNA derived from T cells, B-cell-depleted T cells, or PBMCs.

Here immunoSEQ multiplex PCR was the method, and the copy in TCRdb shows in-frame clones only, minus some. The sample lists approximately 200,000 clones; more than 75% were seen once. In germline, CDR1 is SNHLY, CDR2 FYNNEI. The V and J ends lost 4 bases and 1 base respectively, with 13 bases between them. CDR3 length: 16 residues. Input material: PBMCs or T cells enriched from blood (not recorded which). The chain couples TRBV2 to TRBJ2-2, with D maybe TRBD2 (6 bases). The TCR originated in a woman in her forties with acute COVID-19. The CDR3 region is CASSVEGPRNTGELFF. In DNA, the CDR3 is TGTGCCAGCAGTGTGGAGGGGCCCAGGAACACCGGGGAGCTGTTTTTT.